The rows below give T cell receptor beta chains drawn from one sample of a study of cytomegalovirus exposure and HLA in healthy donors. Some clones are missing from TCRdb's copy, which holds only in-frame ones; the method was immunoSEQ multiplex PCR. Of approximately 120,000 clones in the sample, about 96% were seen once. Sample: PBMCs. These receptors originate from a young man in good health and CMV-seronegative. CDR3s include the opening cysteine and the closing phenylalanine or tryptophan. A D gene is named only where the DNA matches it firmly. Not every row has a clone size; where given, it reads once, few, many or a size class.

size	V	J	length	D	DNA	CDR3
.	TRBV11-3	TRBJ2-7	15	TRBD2	TGTGCCAGCAGCTTACCGGGACTAGCCGGCTACGAGCAGTACTTC	CASSLPGLAGYEQYF
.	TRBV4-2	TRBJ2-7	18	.	TGTGCCAGCAGCCAAGCCGGATCAGGTGGCTTCAGCTCCTACGAGCAGTACTTC	CASSQAGSGGFSSYEQYF
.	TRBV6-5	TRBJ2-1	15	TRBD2	TGTGCCAGCAGCCCTTTGACTAGCGGGAGGAGTGAGCAGTTCTTC	CASSPLTSGRSEQFF
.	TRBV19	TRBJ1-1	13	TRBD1	TGTGCCAGTACCCAGGGACAGGGGGCTGAAGCTTTCTTT	CASTQGQGAEAFF
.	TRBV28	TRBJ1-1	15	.	TGTGCCAGCAGTCTGGGCGGGTCTTTGAACACTGAAGCTTTCTTT	CASSLGGSLNTEAFF
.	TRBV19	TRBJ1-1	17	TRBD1	TGTGCCAGTACCGAGAACCGAGGACAGGGGGTTAACACTGAAGCTTTCTTT	CASTENRGQGVNTEAFF
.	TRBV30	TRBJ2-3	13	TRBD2	TGTGCCGTTAGCGGGTTGGTCACAGATACGCAGTATTTT	CAVSGLVTDTQYF
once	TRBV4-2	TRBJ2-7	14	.	TGTGCCAGCAGCCACTCCCCCAGTCCCTACGAGCAGTACTTC	CASSHSPSPYEQYF
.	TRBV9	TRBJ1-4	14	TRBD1	TGTGCCAGCAGCGGGGGGACAGGGGATGAAAAACTGTTTTTT	CASSGGTGDEKLFF
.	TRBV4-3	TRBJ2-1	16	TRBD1	TGCGCCAGCAGCCAAGTTAGGCCGACAACGACAGGGGAGCAGTTCTTC	CASSQVRPTTTGEQFF
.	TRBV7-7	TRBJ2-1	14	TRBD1	TGTGCTAGCAGCTCTGGACAGGGGCGGCATGAGCAGTTCTTC	CASSSGQGRHEQFF
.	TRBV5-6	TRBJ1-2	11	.	TGTGCCAGCAGCTCAGGGTGGGGCTACACCTTC	CASSSGWGYTF
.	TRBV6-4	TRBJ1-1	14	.	TGTGCCAGCAGTGACTCGCCGGGAAACACTGAAGCTTTCTTT	CASSDSPGNTEAFF
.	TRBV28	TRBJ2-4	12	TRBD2	TGTGCCAGTTACGGGGGGGAAAACATTCAGTACTTC	CASYGGENIQYF
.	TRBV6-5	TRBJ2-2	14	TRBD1	TGTGCCAGCAGTTATGACAGGGGAAACGGGGAGCTGTTTTTT	CASSYDRGNGELFF
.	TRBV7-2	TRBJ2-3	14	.	TGTGCCAGCAGCTTAGGTCTGGCGGGATATACGCAGTATTTT	CASSLGLAGYTQYF
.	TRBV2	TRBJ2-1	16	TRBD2	TGTGCCAGCACCGCCCGTCGGGACTATATCTTAGATGAGCAGTTCTTC	CASTARRDYILDEQFF
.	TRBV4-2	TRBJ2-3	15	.	TGTGCCAGCAGCCAAGAGGAGCGGCTCACAGATACGCAGTATTTT	CASSQEERLTDTQYF
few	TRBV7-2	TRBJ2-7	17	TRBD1	TGTGCCAGCAGCCAAAGGGACAGGCCTCTTGTAGGGTCCGAGCAGTACTTC	CASSQRDRPLVGSEQYF
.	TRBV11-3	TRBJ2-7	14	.	TGTGCCAGCAGCTTGGAGGGGCCTAACTACGAGCAGTACTTC	CASSLEGPNYEQYF
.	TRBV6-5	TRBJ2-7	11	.	TGTGCCAGCAGCAGGGGTAGCGAGCAGTACTTC	CASSRGSEQYF
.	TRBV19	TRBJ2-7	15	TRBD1	TGTGCCAGTACCCCCGCTGGGACAGGGTCTGGGGAGCAGTACTTC	CASTPAGTGSGEQYF